A selection of T cell receptor beta chains follows, all from one sample in a study of cytotoxic CD8 clonotypes in ibrutinib-treated CLL. The data were produced by immunoSEQ multiplex PCR, yet TCRdb's version contains in-frame clones alone and is incomplete. This repertoire shows around 14,000 clones, roughly 50% found once; its top ten account for under 40%. Here the sequenced sample was PBMCs, taken at a roughly 25-month disease-progression time point, from a patient treated with ibrutinib. The receptors here all came from a human donor with chronic lymphocytic leukemia. Both conserved end residues are part of each CDR3. D genes are given only for firm matches. Size values are once, few and many counts, or a class for expanded clones, and some rows have none.

D	V	size	J	DNA	CDR3
-	TRBV9	few	TRBJ1-2	TGTGCCAGCAGTGTGGACGGTGACTATGGCTACACCTTC	CASSVDGDYGYTF
-	TRBV10-2	few	TRBJ1-2	TGCGCCAGCAGTCGGGACGGTGGCTACACCTTC	CASSRDGGYTF
-	TRBV14	large	TRBJ1-2	TGTGCCAGCAGAAGGAGCGGGGAAACGGTCTATGGCTACACCTTC	CASRRSGETVYGYTF
TRBD1	TRBV5-1	few	TRBJ1-4	TGCGCCAGCAGCTTGACAGGGGCGAGAGATGAAAAACTGTTTTTT	CASSLTGARDEKLFF
TRBD1	TRBV4-1	-	TRBJ1-4	TGCGCCAGCAGCGCTCAGGGGGCGCTTGATGAAAAACTGTTTTTT	CASSAQGALDEKLFF
-	TRBV5-6	few	TRBJ2-7	TGTGCCAGCAGCAGACAATGGGACCGCCAGGGGCCCAGAGAGCAGTACTTC	CASSRQWDRQGPREQYF
-	TRBV5-6	-	TRBJ1-2	TGTGCCAGCAGCTTGACCGGAGGCTACACCTTC	CASSLTGGYTF
-	TRBV4-1	-	TRBJ1-2	TGCGCCAGCAGCCAAGGTGGATGGTCCTACACCTTC	CASSQGGWSYTF
-	TRBV12-5	medium-sized	TRBJ1-3	TGTGCTAGTGGTTTGGTACAAAACACCATATATTTT	CASGLVQNTIYF
-	TRBV11-2	few	TRBJ2-5	TGTGCCAGCAGCCCCGGGTCAACAGGGCTGGAGACCCAGTACTTC	CASSPGSTGLETQYF
-	TRBV5-6	-	TRBJ2-7	TGTGCCAGCAGCTTTTTGCGGGGCTACGAGCAGTACTTC	CASSFLRGYEQYF
TRBD1	TRBV9	-	TRBJ1-6	TGTGCCAGCAGCGTTAGCATGGGACAGGATAATTCACCCCTCCACTTT	CASSVSMGQDNSPLHF
TRBD1	TRBV29-1	-	TRBJ1-1	TGCAGCGTTGAATCCCCCGGGACAGGGAACACTGAAGCTTTCTTT	CSVESPGTGNTEAFF
TRBD1	TRBV5-1	few	TRBJ1-2	TGCGCCAGCAGCTTGGAGGCAGGGGGCTATTCGGGCTATGGCTACACCTTC	CASSLEAGGYSGYGYTF
TRBD1	TRBV5-1	-	TRBJ2-7	TGCGCCAGCAGCCAGGAATGGGACAGGGGTTACGAGCAGTACTTC	CASSQEWDRGYEQYF
TRBD1	TRBV19	few	TRBJ1-2	TGTGCCAGTAGTACCCAGGGACAGGGGGCCTTGGGCTACACCTTC	CASSTQGQGALGYTF
-	TRBV7-7	few	TRBJ2-7	TGTGCTAGCAGCTTAGAACAAGCGGCCGAGCAGTACTTC	CASSLEQAAEQYF
-	TRBV5-6	-	TRBJ2-1	TGTGCCAGCAGCCTTAGTTTAGAGCAGTTCTTC	CASSLSLEQFF
-	TRBV12-5	-	TRBJ2-1	TGTGCTAGTGGTTTAGGGACTGAGGACAATGAGCAGTTCTTC	CASGLGTEDNEQFF
-	TRBV19	medium-sized	TRBJ1-2	TGTGCCAGTAGTATTGGGGTAGGCTACTATGGCTACACCTTC	CASSIGVGYYGYTF
-	TRBV11-3	few	TRBJ2-7	TGTGCCAGCAGCTTAGCGGGGGCCCAAGGCGAGCAGTACTTC	CASSLAGAQGEQYF